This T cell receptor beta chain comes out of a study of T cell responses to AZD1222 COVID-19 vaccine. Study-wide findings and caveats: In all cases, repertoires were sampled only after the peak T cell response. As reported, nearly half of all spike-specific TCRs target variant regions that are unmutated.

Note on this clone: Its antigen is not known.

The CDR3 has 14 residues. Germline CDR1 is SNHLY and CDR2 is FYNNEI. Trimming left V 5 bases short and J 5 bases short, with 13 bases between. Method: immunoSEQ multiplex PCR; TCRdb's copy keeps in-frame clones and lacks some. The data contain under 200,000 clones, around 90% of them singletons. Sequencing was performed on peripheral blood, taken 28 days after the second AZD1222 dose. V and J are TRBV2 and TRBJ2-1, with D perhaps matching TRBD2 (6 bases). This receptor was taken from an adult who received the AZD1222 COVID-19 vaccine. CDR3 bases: TGTGCCAGCAGTCCACTTCGCGGGGACAATGAGCAGTTCTTC. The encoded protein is CASSPLRGDNEQFF.